This paragraph covers one TCR beta chain sequence. Germline assignment: CDR1 MGHDK and CDR2 SYGVNS. The CDR3 consists of 15 residues. The ends were cut back, 6 bases at V and 8 bases at J, with 17 bases in the middle. The sample comes from a study of blood T cell repertoires in COVID-19. Turning to the study itself: Acute-phase and convalescent COVID-19 samples originated in the United States, Italy and Spain. The cDNA or gDNA used as material had been derived from T cells, B-cell-depleted T cells, or PBMCs.

In the source study's methods: Estimated nucleated cell counts came from reference gene primer amplification. TCRdb's table, derived via immunoSEQ multiplex PCR, lists solely in-frame clones and lacks some. The D gene and trimming were derived from the DNA, and the V and J assignments and clone size from that table. The profile shows around 200,000 clones, around 80% of them singletons. Sequencing was performed on peripheral blood. This receptor was obtained from a man in his thirties or forties with active or convalescent COVID-19. This chain connects TRBV25-1 to TRBJ1-6; D is undetermined. Written as DNA, the CDR3 is TGTGCCAGCAGAGCTCAGGCTAAAGCGGATTCACCCCTCCACTTT. It encodes CASRAQAKADSPLHF.